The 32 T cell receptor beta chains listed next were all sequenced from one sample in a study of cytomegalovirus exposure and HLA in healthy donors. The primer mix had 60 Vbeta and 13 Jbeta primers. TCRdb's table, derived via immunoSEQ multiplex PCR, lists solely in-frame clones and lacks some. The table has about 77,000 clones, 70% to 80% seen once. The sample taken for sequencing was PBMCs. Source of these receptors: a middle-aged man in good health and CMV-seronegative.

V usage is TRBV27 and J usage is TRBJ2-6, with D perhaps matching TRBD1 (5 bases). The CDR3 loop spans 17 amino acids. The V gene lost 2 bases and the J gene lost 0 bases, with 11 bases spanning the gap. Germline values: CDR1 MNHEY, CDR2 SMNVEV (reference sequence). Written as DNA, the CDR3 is TGTGCCAGCAGTTTAAATCTCGACAGCTCTGGGGCCAACGTCCTGACTTTC. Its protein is CASSLNLDSSGANVLTF.

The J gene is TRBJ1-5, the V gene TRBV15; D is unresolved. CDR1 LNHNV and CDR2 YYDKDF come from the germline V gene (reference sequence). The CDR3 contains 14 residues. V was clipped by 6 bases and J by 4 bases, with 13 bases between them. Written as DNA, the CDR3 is TGTGCCACCAGTATTGGTCGGTTAAATCAGCCCCAGCATTTT. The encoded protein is CATSIGRLNQPQHF.

The CDR3 spells CASSPGMGRNTIYF. CDR3 in DNA: TGTGCCAGCAGCCCCGGCATGGGGCGAAACACCATATATTTT. This rearrangement joins TRBV5-4 to TRBJ1-3; D might be TRBD1 (5 bases). The CDR3 consists of 14 residues. V was trimmed by 4 bases and J by 5 bases, leaving 13 bases between them. The V gene's germline CDR1 is SGHNT and CDR2 YYREEE (reference sequence).

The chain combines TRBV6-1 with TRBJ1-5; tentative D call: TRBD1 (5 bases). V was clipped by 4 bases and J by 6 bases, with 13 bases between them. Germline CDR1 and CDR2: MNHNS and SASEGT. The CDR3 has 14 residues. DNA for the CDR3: TGTGCCAGCAGTGCAGACTGGGGCGGTCAGCCCCAGCATTTT. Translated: CASSADWGGQPQHF.

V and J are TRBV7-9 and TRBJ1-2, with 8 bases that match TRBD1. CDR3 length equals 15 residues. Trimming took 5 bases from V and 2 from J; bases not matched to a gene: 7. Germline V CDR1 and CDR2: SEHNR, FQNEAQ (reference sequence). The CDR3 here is CASSPQGAVNYGYTF. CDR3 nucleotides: TGTGCCAGCAGCCCCCAGGGGGCCGTGAACTATGGCTACACCTTC.

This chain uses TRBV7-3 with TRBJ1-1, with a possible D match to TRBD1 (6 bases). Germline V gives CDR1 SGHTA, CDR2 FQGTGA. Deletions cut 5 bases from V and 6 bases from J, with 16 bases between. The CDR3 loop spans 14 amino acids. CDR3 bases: TGTGCCAGCAGCCAAACGAAGGACAGCGCTGAAGCTTTCTTT. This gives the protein CASSQTKDSAEAFF.

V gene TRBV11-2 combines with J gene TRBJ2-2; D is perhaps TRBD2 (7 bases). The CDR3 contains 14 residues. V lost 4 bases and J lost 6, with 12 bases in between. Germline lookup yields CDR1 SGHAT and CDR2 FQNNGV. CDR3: CASSWGGGPGELFF. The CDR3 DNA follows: TGTGCCAGCAGCTGGGGGGGCGGCCCCGGGGAGCTGTTTTTT.

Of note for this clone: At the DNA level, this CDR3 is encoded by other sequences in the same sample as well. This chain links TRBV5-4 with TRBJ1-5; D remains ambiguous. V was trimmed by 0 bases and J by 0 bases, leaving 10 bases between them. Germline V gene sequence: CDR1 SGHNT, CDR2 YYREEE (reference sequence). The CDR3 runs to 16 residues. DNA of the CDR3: TGTGCCAGCAGCTTGGGAGGGCCAGATAGCAATCAGCCCCAGCATTTT. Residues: CASSLGGPDSNQPQHF.

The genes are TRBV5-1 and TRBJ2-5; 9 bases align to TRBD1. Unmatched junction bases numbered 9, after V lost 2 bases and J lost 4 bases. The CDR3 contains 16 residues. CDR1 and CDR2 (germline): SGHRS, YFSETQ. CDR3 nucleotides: TGCGCCAGCAGCTTCCCGACAGGGGGGGATCGAGAGACCCAGTACTTC. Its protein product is CASSFPTGGDRETQYF.

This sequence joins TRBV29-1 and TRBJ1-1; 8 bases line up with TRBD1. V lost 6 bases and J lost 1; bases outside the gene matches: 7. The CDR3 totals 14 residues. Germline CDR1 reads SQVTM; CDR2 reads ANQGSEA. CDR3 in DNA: TGCAGCGTCCGAACAGGGGGGACGAACACTGAAGCTTTCTTT. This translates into CSVRTGGTNTEAFF.

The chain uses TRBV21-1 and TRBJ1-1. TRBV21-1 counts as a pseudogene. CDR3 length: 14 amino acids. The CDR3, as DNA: TGTGCCAGCAGCCCGAGGGGGGGGACGTGGGAAGCTTTCTTT. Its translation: CASSPRGGTWEAFF.

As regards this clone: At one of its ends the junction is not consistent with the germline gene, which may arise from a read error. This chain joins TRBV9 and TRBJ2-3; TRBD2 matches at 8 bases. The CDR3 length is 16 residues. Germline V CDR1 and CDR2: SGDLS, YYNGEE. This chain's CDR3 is CASSVSDGGATNTQYF. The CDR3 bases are TGTGCCAGCAGCGTAAGCGACGGGGGGGCCACAAATACGCAGTATTTT.

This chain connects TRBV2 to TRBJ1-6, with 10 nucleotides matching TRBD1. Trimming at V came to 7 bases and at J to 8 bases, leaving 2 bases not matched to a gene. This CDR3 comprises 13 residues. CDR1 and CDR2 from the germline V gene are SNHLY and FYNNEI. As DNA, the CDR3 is TGTGCCAGCACTGGACAGGGGGATTCACCCCTCCACTTT. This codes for CASTGQGDSPLHF. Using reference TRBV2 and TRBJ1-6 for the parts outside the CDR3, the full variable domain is EPEVTQTPSHQVTQMGQEVILRCVPISNHLYFYWYRQILGQKVEFLVSFYNNEISEKSEIFDDQFSVERPDGSNFTLKIRSTKLEDSAMYFCASTGQGDSPLHFGNGTRLTVT.

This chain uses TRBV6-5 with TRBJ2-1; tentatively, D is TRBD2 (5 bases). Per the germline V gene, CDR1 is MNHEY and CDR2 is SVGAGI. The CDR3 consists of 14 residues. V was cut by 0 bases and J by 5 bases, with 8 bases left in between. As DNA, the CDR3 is TGTGCCAGCAGTTACTCTGACGGGGACAATGAGCAGTTCTTC. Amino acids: CASSYSDGDNEQFF.

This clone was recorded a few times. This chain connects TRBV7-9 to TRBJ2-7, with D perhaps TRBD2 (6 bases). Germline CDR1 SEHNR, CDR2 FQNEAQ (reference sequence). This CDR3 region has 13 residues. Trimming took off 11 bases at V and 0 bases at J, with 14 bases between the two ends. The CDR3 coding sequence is TGTGCCGGCGGGAAGGATAGCTCCTACGAGCAGTACTTC. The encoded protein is CAGGKDSSYEQYF.

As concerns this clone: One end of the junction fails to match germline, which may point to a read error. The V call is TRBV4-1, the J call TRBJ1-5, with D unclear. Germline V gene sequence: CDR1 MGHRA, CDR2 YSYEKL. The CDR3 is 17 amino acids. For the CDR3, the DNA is TGCGCCAGCAGCCAAGTCTTTCGGGCGGGGAGCAATCAGCCCCGGCATTTT. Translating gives CASSQVFRAGSNQPRHF.

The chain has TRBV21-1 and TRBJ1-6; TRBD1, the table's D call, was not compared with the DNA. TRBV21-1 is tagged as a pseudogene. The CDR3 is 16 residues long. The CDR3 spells CASSKAGQGEYSPLHF. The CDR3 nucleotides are TGTGCCAGCAGCAAAGCGGGACAGGGGGAGTATTCACCCCTCCACTTT.

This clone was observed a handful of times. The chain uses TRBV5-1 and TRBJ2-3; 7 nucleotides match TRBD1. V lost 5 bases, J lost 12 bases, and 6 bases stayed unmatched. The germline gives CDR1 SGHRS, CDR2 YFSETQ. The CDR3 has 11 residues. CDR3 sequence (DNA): TGCGCCAGCAGTATGGACAGGACTCAGTATTTT. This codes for CASSMDRTQYF.

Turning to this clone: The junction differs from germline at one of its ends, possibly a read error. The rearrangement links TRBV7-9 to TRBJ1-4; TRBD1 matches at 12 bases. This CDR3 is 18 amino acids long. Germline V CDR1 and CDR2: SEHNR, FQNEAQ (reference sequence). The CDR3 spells CSSTKPGQGAITNEKLFF. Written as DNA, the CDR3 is TGTTCCAGCACCAAACCGGGACAGGGGGCGATAACTAATGAAAAACTGTTTTTT.

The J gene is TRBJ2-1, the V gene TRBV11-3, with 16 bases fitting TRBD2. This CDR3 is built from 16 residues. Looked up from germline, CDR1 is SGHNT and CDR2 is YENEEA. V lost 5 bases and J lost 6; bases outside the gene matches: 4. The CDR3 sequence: CASSLGTSGGANEQFF. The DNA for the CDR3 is TGTGCCAGCAGCCTCGGGACTAGCGGGGGGGCCAATGAGCAGTTCTTC.

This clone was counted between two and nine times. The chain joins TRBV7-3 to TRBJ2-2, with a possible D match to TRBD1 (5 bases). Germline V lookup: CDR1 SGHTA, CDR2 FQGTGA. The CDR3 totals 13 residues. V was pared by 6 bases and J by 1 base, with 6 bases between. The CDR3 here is CASSQGNTGELFF. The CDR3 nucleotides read TGTGCCAGCAGTCAGGGGAACACCGGGGAGCTGTTTTTT.

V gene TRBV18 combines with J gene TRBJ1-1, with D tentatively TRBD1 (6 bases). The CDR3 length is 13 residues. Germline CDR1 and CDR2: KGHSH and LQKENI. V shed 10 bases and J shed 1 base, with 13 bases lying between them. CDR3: CATAGQPNTEAFF. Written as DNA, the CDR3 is TGTGCCACGGCAGGACAGCCGAACACTGAAGCTTTCTTT.

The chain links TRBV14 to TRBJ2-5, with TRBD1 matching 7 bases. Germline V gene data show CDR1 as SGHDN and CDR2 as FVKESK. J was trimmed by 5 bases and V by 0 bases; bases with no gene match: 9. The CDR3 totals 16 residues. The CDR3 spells CASSQDGPTGEETQYF. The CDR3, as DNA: TGTGCCAGCAGCCAAGATGGGCCTACAGGGGAGGAGACCCAGTACTTC.

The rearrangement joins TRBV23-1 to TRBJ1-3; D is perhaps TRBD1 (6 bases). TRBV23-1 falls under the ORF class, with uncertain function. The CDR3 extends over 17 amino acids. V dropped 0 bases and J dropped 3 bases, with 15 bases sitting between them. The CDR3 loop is CASSQSHGGHHGNTIYF. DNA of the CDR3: TGCGCCAGCAGTCAATCGCACGGGGGGCATCATGGAAACACCATATATTTT.

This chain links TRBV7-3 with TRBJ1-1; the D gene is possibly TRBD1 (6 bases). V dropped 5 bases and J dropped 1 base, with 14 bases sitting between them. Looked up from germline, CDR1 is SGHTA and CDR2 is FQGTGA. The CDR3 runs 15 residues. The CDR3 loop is CASSLHLQGNTEAFF. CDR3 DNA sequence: TGTGCCAGCAGCCTCCATCTACAGGGGAACACTGAAGCTTTCTTT.

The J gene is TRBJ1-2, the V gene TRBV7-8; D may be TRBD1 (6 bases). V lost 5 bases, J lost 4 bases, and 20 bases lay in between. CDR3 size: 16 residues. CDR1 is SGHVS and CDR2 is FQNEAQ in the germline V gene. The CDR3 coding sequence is TGTGCCAGCAGCCCAGGACGGGACACCGTGAGCTATGGCTACACCTTC. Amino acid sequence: CASSPGRDTVSYGYTF.

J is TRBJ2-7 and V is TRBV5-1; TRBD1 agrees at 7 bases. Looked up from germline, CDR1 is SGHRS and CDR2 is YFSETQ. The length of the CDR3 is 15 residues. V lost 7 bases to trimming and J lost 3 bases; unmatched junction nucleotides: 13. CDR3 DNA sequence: TGCGCCAGCGGACCGTTTCCGGGACAGAGCTACGAGCAGTACTTC. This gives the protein CASGPFPGQSYEQYF. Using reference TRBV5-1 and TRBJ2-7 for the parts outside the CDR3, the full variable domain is KAGVTQTPRYLIKTRGQQVTLSCSPISGHRSVSWYQQTPGQGLQFLFEYFSETQRNKGNFPGRFSGRQFSNSRSEMNVSTLELGDSALYLCASGPFPGQSYEQYFGPGTRLTVT.

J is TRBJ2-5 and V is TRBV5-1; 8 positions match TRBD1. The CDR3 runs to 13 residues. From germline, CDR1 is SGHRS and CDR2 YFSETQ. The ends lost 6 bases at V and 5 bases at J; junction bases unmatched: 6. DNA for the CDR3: TGCGCCAGCACGGAGCAGGGGGCTGAGACCCAGTACTTC. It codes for CASTEQGAETQYF.

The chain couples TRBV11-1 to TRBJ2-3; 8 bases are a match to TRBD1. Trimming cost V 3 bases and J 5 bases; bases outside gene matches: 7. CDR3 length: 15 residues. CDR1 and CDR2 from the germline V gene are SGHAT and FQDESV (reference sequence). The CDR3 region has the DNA TGTGCCAGCAGCTTCCTAGCAGGGGGCCGAGATACGCAGTATTTT. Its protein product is CASSFLAGGRDTQYF.

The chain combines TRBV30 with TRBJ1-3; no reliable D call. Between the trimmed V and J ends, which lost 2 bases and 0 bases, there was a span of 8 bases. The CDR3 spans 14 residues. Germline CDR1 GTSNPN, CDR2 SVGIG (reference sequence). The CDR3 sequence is CAWSRGYSGNTIYF. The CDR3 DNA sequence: TGTGCCTGGAGTCGGGGATACTCTGGAAACACCATATATTTT.

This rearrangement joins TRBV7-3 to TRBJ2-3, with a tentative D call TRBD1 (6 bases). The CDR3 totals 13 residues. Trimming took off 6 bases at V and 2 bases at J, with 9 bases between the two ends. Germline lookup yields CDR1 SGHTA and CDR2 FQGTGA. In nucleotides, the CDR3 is TGTGCCAGCAGGTGGGACAACACAGATACGCAGTATTTT. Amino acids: CASRWDNTDTQYF.

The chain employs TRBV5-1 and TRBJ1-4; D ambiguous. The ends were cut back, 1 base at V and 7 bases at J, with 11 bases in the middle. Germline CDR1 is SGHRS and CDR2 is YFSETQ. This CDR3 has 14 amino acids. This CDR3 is CASSLLDMGEKLFF. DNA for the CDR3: TGCGCCAGCAGCTTGCTTGACATGGGTGAAAAACTGTTTTTT.